What follows are 26 T cell receptor beta chains derived from one specimen sequenced in a study of T cell responses to AZD1222 COVID-19 vaccine. TCRdb's table, derived via immunoSEQ multiplex PCR, lists solely in-frame clones and lacks some. Of roughly 150,000 clones in the sample, over 75% were seen once. This specimen consisted of peripheral blood, obtained on day 0 of AZD1222 vaccination. Receptors were obtained from an adult in good health.

The chain uses TRBV9 and TRBJ2-2; perhaps TRBD1 as D (6 bases). Trimming took off 4 bases at V and 3 bases at J, with 13 bases between the two ends. CDR1 and CDR2 (germline): SGDLS, YYNGEE. CDR3 length equals 15 residues. Here the CDR3 DNA reads TGTGCCAGCAGCTCACAGGGTCAGGACACCGGGGAGCTGTTTTTT. It encodes CASSSQGQDTGELFF.

The V and J genes are TRBV19 and TRBJ1-1; D unclear. V lost 3 bases to trimming and J lost 5 bases, with 13 bases between them. Germline assignment: CDR1 LNHDA and CDR2 SQIVND (reference sequence). The CDR3 is 14 amino acids. The CDR3 nucleotides read TGTGCCAGTAGTATTCCTTCCGTTATAACTGAAGCTTTCTTT. Its protein is CASSIPSVITEAFF.

The rearrangement joins TRBV28 to TRBJ2-2; weak D call: TRBD2 (6 bases). The CDR3 totals 14 residues. Trimming stripped 4 bases from V and 6 bases from J, with 12 bases between. Germline assignment: CDR1 MDHEN and CDR2 SYDVKM. The CDR3 DNA reads TGTGCCAGCAGTTCTCCGGAGGGCCCCGGGGAGCTGTTTTTT. Translating it yields CASSSPEGPGELFF.

The V call is TRBV24-1, the J call TRBJ2-2; 8 bases fit TRBD1. The junction had 9 bases not matched to a gene; V was cut back by 3 bases and J by 4 bases. Germline CDR1 KGHDR, CDR2 SFDVKD. This CDR3 has 17 amino acids. CDR3 sequence: CATSDAGTGRATGELFF. As DNA, the CDR3 is TGTGCCACCAGTGATGCCGGGACAGGTAGGGCCACCGGGGAGCTGTTTTTT.

The rearrangement uses TRBV2 and TRBJ1-1, with D unresolved. The CDR3 spans 12 residues. CDR1 and CDR2 from the germline V gene are SNHLY and FYNNEI. Trimming left V 9 bases short and J 6 bases short, with 14 bases between. CDR3 sequence reads: CASFASRPEAFF. CDR3 DNA: TGTGCCAGTTTCGCTTCCAGACCTGAAGCTTTCTTT.

The chain is built from TRBV2 and TRBJ1-3; D is undetermined. The length of the CDR3 is 16 residues. V lost 3 bases and J lost 0, with 12 bases in between. Germline V gives CDR1 SNHLY, CDR2 FYNNEI. CDR3: CASSDSSSNSGNTIYF. CDR3 DNA: TGTGCCAGCAGTGATTCCTCTTCGAACTCTGGAAACACCATATATTTT.

The V call is TRBV10-3, the J call TRBJ1-3; TRBD1 is a possible D gene (6 bases). The CDR3 has 14 amino acids. V shed 7 bases and J shed 0 bases, with 10 bases lying between them. CDR1 ENHRY and CDR2 SYGVKD come from the germline V gene. DNA of the CDR3: TGTGCCATCACCGGGACACCCTCTGGAAACACCATATATTTT. This translates into CAITGTPSGNTIYF.

CDR3 sequence (DNA): TGTGCCAGCAGCCAAACAGTAGATTATGGCTACACCTTC. Its protein is CASSQTVDYGYTF. The chain carries TRBV5-4 and TRBJ1-2, with D uncertain. CDR1 is SGHNT, CDR2 YYREEE, per germline (reference sequence). This CDR3 has 13 residues. With 4 bases removed from V and 5 bases from J, the gap between germline ends came to 12 bases. The complete variable domain, with remaining parts taken from reference TRBV5-4 and TRBJ1-2, reads ETGVTQSPTHLIKTRGQQVTLRCSSQSGHNTVSWYQQALGQGPQFIFQYYREEENGRGNFPPRFSGLQFPNYSSELNVNALELDDSALYLCASSQTVDYGYTFGSGTRLTVV.

This sequence joins TRBV7-2 and TRBJ2-7; 8 nucleotides agree with TRBD2. V was pared by 4 bases and J by 4 bases, with 6 bases of the junction left unmatched. CDR3 length: 14 amino acids. Germline loops: CDR1 SGHTA, CDR2 FQGNSA. CDR3 coding DNA: TGTGCCAGCAGCTCATTTAGCGGGATATACGAGCAGTACTTC. Translating gives CASSSFSGIYEQYF.

The genes are TRBV27 and TRBJ2-7; 14 bases map to TRBD2. CDR3 length: 16 amino acids. Per the germline V gene, CDR1 is MNHEY and CDR2 is SMNVEV (reference sequence). Unmatched junction bases numbered 3, after V lost 3 bases and J lost 2 bases. The CDR3 loop is CASSFQGLAGAYEQYF. The CDR3 DNA sequence: TGTGCCAGCAGTTTTCAGGGACTAGCGGGAGCCTACGAGCAGTACTTC.

The chain is built from TRBV5-8 and TRBJ2-2, with D unresolved. The CDR3 has 12 residues. V lost 2 bases to trimming and J lost 6 bases, with 5 bases between them. Germline loops: CDR1 SGHTS, CDR2 YDEGEE. CDR3 DNA: TGTGCCAGCAGCTTTACGGCCGGGGAGCTGTTTTTT. Translation: CASSFTAGELFF. Full variable domain (outside the CDR3, taken from reference TRBV5-8 and TRBJ2-2): EAGVTQSPTHLIKTRGQQATLRCSPISGHTSVYWYQQALGLGLQFLLWYDEGEERNRGNFPPRFSGRQFPNYSSELNVNALELEDSALYLCASSFTAGELFFGEGSRLTVL.

The V call is TRBV2, the J call TRBJ2-4; D unclear. V lost 7 bases and J lost 8, with 12 bases in between. The CDR3 extends over 12 amino acids. The germline CDR1 and CDR2 sequences are SNHLY and FYNNEI. The CDR3 is CASTLVYDIQYF. Here the CDR3 DNA reads TGTGCCAGCACGCTAGTATACGACATTCAGTACTTC.

The chain combines TRBV6-6 with TRBJ2-1; 13 bases align to TRBD2. Germline V gene data show CDR1 as MNHNY and CDR2 as SVGAGI (reference sequence). This CDR3 is built from 15 residues. V shed 8 bases, J shed 3 bases, and the junction held 4 bases outside the gene matches. The CDR3 coding sequence is TGTGCCAGCCGACTAGCGGGAGGCGACTACAATGAGCAGTTCTTC. Protein: CASRLAGGDYNEQFF.

V usage is TRBV19 and J usage is TRBJ1-5, with no clear D. This CDR3 is 14 amino acids long. Germline assignment: CDR1 LNHDA and CDR2 SQIVND (reference sequence). Trimming pared 4 bases from V and 0 bases from J, leaving 7 bases between. The CDR3 DNA sequence: TGTGCCAGTAGTAATAGTCCTAGCAATCAGCCCCAGCATTTT. This encodes CASSNSPSNQPQHF.

The chain combines TRBV20-1 with TRBJ2-3; D not certain. CDR3 length: 14 amino acids. V was shortened by 3 bases and J by 1 base, with 11 bases between the two germline ends. Germline V lookup: CDR1 DFQATT, CDR2 SNEGSKA (reference sequence). In DNA form, the CDR3 reads TGCAGTGCTAGTAAGGGTGGGGGCACAGATACGCAGTATTTT. It yields the protein CSASKGGGTDTQYF.

V usage is TRBV6-6 and J usage is TRBJ2-1; TRBD2 aligns across 8 bases. V lost 6 bases and J lost 7; bases outside the gene matches: 2. From germline, CDR1 is MNHNY and CDR2 SVGAGI (reference sequence). The CDR3 sequence is 12 residues long. The CDR3 loop is CASRVAGNEQFF. CDR3 nucleotides: TGTGCCAGCAGAGTAGCGGGAAATGAGCAGTTCTTC.

The chain carries TRBV9 and TRBJ1-2; 7 nucleotides match TRBD1. After removal of 4 bases from V and 6 bases from J, the junction contained 6 bases not matched to a gene. CDR1 and CDR2 (germline): SGDLS, YYNGEE. This CDR3 is built from 13 residues. As DNA, the CDR3 is TGTGCCAGCAGCTCGGGACAGAGAGATGGCTACACCTTC. This sequence encodes CASSSGQRDGYTF.

The V call is TRBV28, the J call TRBJ2-1, with 12 bases lining up with TRBD1. Germline CDR1 MDHEN, CDR2 SYDVKM. Germline trimming cut 6 bases from V and 9 bases from J; bases unmatched to any gene: 9. CDR3 length: 15 amino acids. CDR3 DNA: TGTGCCAGCAGCAGGCCCGGGACAGGGGGCAGTGAGCAGTTCTTC. Translation: CASSRPGTGGSEQFF.

This chain joins TRBV6-5 and TRBJ1-5, with a weak D call TRBD1 (6 bases). The V end was cut by 6 bases, the J end by 4 bases, with 13 bases between. Germline V gene lookup returns CDR1 MNHEY and CDR2 SVGAGI. The CDR3 loop spans 14 amino acids. The CDR3 region is CASRPGELNQPQHF. The CDR3 coding sequence is TGTGCCAGCAGGCCAGGGGAATTAAATCAGCCCCAGCATTTT.

The rearrangement links TRBV10-3 to TRBJ2-5, with 8 bases identical to TRBD1. The CDR3 contains 17 residues. Germline loops: CDR1 ENHRY, CDR2 SYGVKD. Germline trimming cut 10 bases from V and 1 base from J; bases unmatched to any gene: 17. The chain's CDR3 is CATSRPSDRDRQETQYF. CDR3 nucleotide sequence: TGTGCCACTTCCCGACCTTCGGACAGGGACCGCCAAGAGACCCAGTACTTC.

This chain links TRBV30 with TRBJ1-5; D is perhaps TRBD1 (5 bases). CDR1 GTSNPN and CDR2 SVGIG come from the germline V gene (reference sequence). Trimming took 1 base from V and 7 from J, leaving 14 bases between them. This CDR3 comprises 14 residues. This CDR3 is CAWSEGQAEQPQHF. The CDR3 DNA follows: TGTGCCTGGAGTGAGGGGCAGGCGGAGCAGCCCCAGCATTTT.

V gene TRBV28 combines with J gene TRBJ1-5; the match to TRBD1 covers 8 bases. Trimming removed 5 bases from V and 6 bases from J; junction bases left unmatched: 6. Germline lookup yields CDR1 MDHEN and CDR2 SYDVKM. The CDR3 is 14 residues long. CDR3 loop: CASSLTGVRQPQHF. For the CDR3, the DNA is TGTGCCAGCAGTCTGACAGGGGTCCGTCAGCCCCAGCATTTT.

The rearrangement links TRBV28 to TRBJ1-5; possible D gene TRBD1, 5 bases. From germline, CDR1 is MDHEN and CDR2 SYDVKM. This CDR3 comprises 14 residues. V lost 5 bases and J lost 0, with 8 bases in between. DNA of the CDR3: TGTGCCAGCAGTGACAGAGATAGCAATCAGCCCCAGCATTTT. It is translated as CASSDRDSNQPQHF.

This clone was picked up one time. The chain employs TRBV5-4 and TRBJ2-1; possibly TRBD1 for D (6 bases). CDR1 and CDR2 (germline): SGHNT, YYREEE (reference sequence). V lost 4 bases and J lost 5, with 19 bases in between. The CDR3 contains 16 residues. CDR3 amino acids: CASSRRDRPQHNEQFF. The CDR3 DNA follows: TGTGCCAGCAGCCGACGAGACAGGCCTCAACACAATGAGCAGTTCTTC. Supplemented by reference TRBV5-4 and TRBJ2-1, the full variable domain reads ETGVTQSPTHLIKTRGQQVTLRCSSQSGHNTVSWYQQALGQGPQFIFQYYREEENGRGNFPPRFSGLQFPNYSSELNVNALELDDSALYLCASSRRDRPQHNEQFFGPGTRLTVL.

This clone was detected only once. This chain links TRBV24-1 with TRBJ2-1; no definite D call. The CDR3 totals 12 residues. Trimming took off 3 bases at V and 8 bases at J, with 7 bases between the two ends. Germline lookup yields CDR1 KGHDR and CDR2 SFDVKD. The chain's CDR3 is CATSDEADEQFF. CDR3 bases: TGTGCCACCAGTGATGAGGCAGATGAGCAGTTCTTC.

The rearrangement links TRBV6-2 or TRBV6-3 to TRBJ2-7; 10 bases align to TRBD1. V shed 2 bases, J shed 7 bases, and the junction held 5 bases outside the gene matches. The CDR3 is 14 amino acids. Germline-derived CDR1 and CDR2 are MNHEY and SVGEGT. The CDR3: CASSYGQGVREQYF. The CDR3 region has the DNA TGTGCCAGCAGTTACGGACAGGGGGTAAGAGAGCAGTACTTC.